This entry lists 6 T cell receptor beta chains sequenced from one sample in a study of human T cells and chemical hapten exposure. Time point reported: pre-sensitization, week 0. Treatment reported: therapeutic diphenylcyclopropenone sensitization with weekly scalp DPC. Via MiXCR, TCRdb re-called the RACE reads, giving one row per CDR3 protein. The repertoire has nearly 110,000 distinct CDR3 sequences, 12% of them found once; the top ten carry over 1.5%. The sequenced sample was whole blood, obtained in connection with sensitization to the hapten diphenylcyclopropenone (DPC). These receptors were taken from a woman between 45 and 60 years old with alopecia areata. Some clones in this sample may be carry-over from other donors' samples.

This clonotype was found a few times. The genes are TRBV29-1 and TRBJ2-1; 8 nucleotides align to TRBD1. Trimming took 5 bases from V and 3 from J; bases not matched to a gene: 3. The CDR3 runs 13 residues. Germline V gene sequence: CDR1 SQVTM, CDR2 ANQGSEA. CDR3 nucleotides: TGCAGCGTTAAGGACAGGGACTACAATGAGCAGTTCTTC. It is translated as CSVKDRDYNEQFF.

This clonotype was counted many times. The chain recombines TRBV18 with TRBJ2-1, with 9 positions matching TRBD2. CDR3 length equals 15 residues. Germline V gene data show CDR1 as KGHSH and CDR2 as LQKENI. Germline trimming cut 3 bases from V and 3 bases from J; bases unmatched to any gene: 3. DNA of the CDR3: TGTGCCAGCTCACCTGTAGCGGGGGACTACAATGAGCAGTTCTTC. It translates to CASSPVAGDYNEQFF.

This clonotype was counted once. V and J are TRBV5-4 and TRBJ2-1; weak D call: TRBD2 (5 bases). This CDR3 has 13 residues. CDR1 SGHNT and CDR2 YYREEE come from the germline V gene (reference sequence). V was clipped by 4 bases and J by 10 bases, with 15 bases between them. The CDR3 DNA follows: TGTGCCAGCAGCCTTGGAGGCTTCGTCGAGCAGTTCTTC. It specifies CASSLGGFVEQFF.

The chain has TRBV24-1 and TRBJ2-5; unclear D gene. The ends were cut back, 3 bases at V and 1 base at J, with 8 bases in the middle. Germline V lookup: CDR1 KGHDR, CDR2 SFDVKD. The CDR3 is 14 residues long. The CDR3 DNA sequence: TGTGCCACCAGTGATGTTGTGACCCAAGAGACCCAGTACTTC. Its protein product is CATSDVVTQETQYF.

The chain combines TRBV20-1 with TRBJ2-1; D unclear. Germline values: CDR1 DFQATT, CDR2 SNEGSKA (reference sequence). The CDR3 runs 15 residues. Trimming pared 6 bases from V and 4 bases from J, leaving 19 bases between. The CDR3 region has the DNA TGCAGTGCGCCCCTCTGGGTAGCCGGTTACAATGAGCAGTTCTTC. It is translated as CSAPLWVAGYNEQFF.

The chain is built from TRBV4-3 and TRBJ2-6; no reliable D call. V was clipped by 0 bases and J by 0 bases, with 24 bases between them. The CDR3 covers 22 residues. Germline V gives CDR1 LGHNA, CDR2 YSLEER. The DNA for the CDR3 is TGCGCCAGCAGCCAAGATAGCAGGTCACCTTCCGGCCTCTTCTCTGGGGCCAACGTCCTGACTTTC. Encoded protein: CASSQDSRSPSGLFSGANVLTF.